A single sample gave rise to the 29 T cell receptor beta chains below, sequenced in a study of cytomegalovirus exposure and HLA in healthy donors. Primers included in the PCR were 60 Vbeta and 13 Jbeta primers. Clones were read by immunoSEQ multiplex PCR, and TCRdb kept only the in-frame ones, dropping some. The sample has 80,000 to 100,000 clones, around 75% seen once. Input material: PBMCs. The source is a man aged 18 to 30 in good health and CMV-seropositive.

The chain uses TRBV7-9 and TRBJ2-3; no reliable D call. The CDR3 has 13 residues. V shed 5 bases and J shed 2 bases, with 8 bases lying between them. The V gene's germline CDR1 is SEHNR and CDR2 FQNEAQ (reference sequence). The CDR3 sequence: CASSRSLTDTQYF. CDR3 DNA: TGTGCCAGCAGCCGCTCACTCACAGATACGCAGTATTTT.

V usage is TRBV5-1 and J usage is TRBJ1-1; D gene ambiguous. The CDR3 totals 13 residues. Trimming cost V 4 bases and J 3 bases, with 10 bases left between them. Germline CDR1 SGHRS, CDR2 YFSETQ. CDR3 region: CASSGAVYTEAFF. CDR3 in DNA: TGCGCCAGCAGCGGAGCTGTTTACACTGAAGCTTTCTTT.

The chain joins TRBV19 to TRBJ1-2; no clear D gene. The CDR3 is 14 residues long. The germline V gene encodes CDR1 LNHDA and CDR2 SQIVND (reference sequence). Trimming pared 7 bases from V and 2 bases from J, leaving 14 bases between. The CDR3 DNA follows: TGTGCCAGTATCTCCGGGAGCTGGAACTATGGCTACACCTTC. Amino acid sequence: CASISGSWNYGYTF.

The chain is built from TRBV19 and TRBJ2-3, with 10 bases aligning to TRBD2. Germline CDR1 LNHDA, CDR2 SQIVND (reference sequence). The length of the CDR3 is 17 residues. V was clipped by 1 base and J by 4 bases; unmatched bases: 8. CDR3 nucleotide sequence: TGTGCCAGTAGTATAGGGCGGGGTAGCGGGGGGTCAGATACGCAGTATTTT. This sequence encodes CASSIGRGSGGSDTQYF.

The chain couples TRBV11-2 to TRBJ2-7; 8 bases are shared with TRBD1. The CDR3 length is 16 residues. CDR1 and CDR2 (germline): SGHAT, FQNNGV. The J segment lost 4 bases and the V segment lost 2 bases, leaving 10 bases of the junction unmatched. The CDR3 DNA reads as TGTGCCAGCAGCTTAAACCCCAGGGGGCAGGTATACGAGCAGTACTTC. The encoded protein is CASSLNPRGQVYEQYF.

The gene calls are TRBV19 and TRBJ2-1, with 11 bases lining up with TRBD2. The CDR3 is 15 amino acids. The germline CDR1 and CDR2 sequences are LNHDA and SQIVND (reference sequence). The V segment lost 2 bases and the J segment 7 bases; nucleotides outside the gene matches: 4. CDR3 nucleotides: TGTGCCAGTAGTATACAGGTAGCGGGGGGGAATGAGCAGTTCTTC. Protein sequence: CASSIQVAGGNEQFF. The full variable domain, with the rest looked up from reference TRBV19 and TRBJ2-1, is DGGITQSPKYLFRKEGQNVTLSCEQNLNHDAMYWYRQDPGQGLRLIYYSQIVNDFQKGDIAEGYSVSREKKESFPLTVTSAQKNPTAFYLCASSIQVAGGNEQFFGPGTRLTVL.

V and J are TRBV19 and TRBJ2-1, with a possible D match to TRBD2 (5 bases). V was trimmed by 8 bases and J by 4 bases, leaving 6 bases between them. CDR3 length: 11 residues. CDR1 and CDR2 from the germline V gene are LNHDA and SQIVND (reference sequence). The CDR3 DNA reads TGTGCCAGTCGGGGATACAATGAGCAGTTCTTC. It yields the protein CASRGYNEQFF.

Only a few counts were recorded for this clone. The chain links TRBV5-1 to TRBJ1-1; D possibly corresponds to TRBD1 (5 bases). The CDR3 extends over 15 amino acids. CDR1 and CDR2 (germline): SGHRS, YFSETQ. V was trimmed by 3 bases and J by 1 base, leaving 13 bases between them. CDR3 residues: CASSSLAGTNTEAFF. The CDR3, as DNA: TGCGCCAGCAGCTCGCTTGCGGGGACGAACACTGAAGCTTTCTTT.

This sequence joins TRBV5-6 and TRBJ1-2; TRBD1 is a possible D gene (5 bases). Trimming shortened V by 0 bases and J by 4 bases, and 13 bases separated the two germline ends. Germline assignment: CDR1 SGHDT and CDR2 YYEEEE. The CDR3 is 15 residues long. The CDR3 region is CASSLGNTGRYGYTF. CDR3 DNA sequence: TGTGCCAGCAGCTTGGGAAACACAGGTCGCTATGGCTACACCTTC. The full variable domain, with the rest looked up from reference TRBV5-6 and TRBJ1-2, is DAGVTQSPTHLIKTRGQQVTLRCSPKSGHDTVSWYQQALGQGPQFIFQYYEEEERQRGNFPDRFSGHQFPNYSSELNVNALLLGDSALYLCASSLGNTGRYGYTFGSGTRLTVV.

The rearrangement uses TRBV15 and TRBJ1-1; a possible D gene is TRBD1 (5 bases). From germline, CDR1 is LNHNV and CDR2 YYDKDF (reference sequence). The CDR3 extends over 15 amino acids. V lost 5 bases to trimming and J lost 0 bases, with 13 bases between them. CDR3 amino acids: CATSVRQRMNTEAFF. CDR3 DNA sequence: TGTGCCACCAGCGTACGACAGAGAATGAACACTGAAGCTTTCTTT.

The chain has TRBV29-1 and TRBJ1-2; D might be TRBD1 (5 bases). The V end was cut by 0 bases, the J end by 7 bases, with 18 bases between. Germline V gene lookup returns CDR1 SQVTM and CDR2 ANQGSEA. The CDR3 totals 15 residues. CDR3 in amino acids: CSVEEGSGGSVGYTF. CDR3 nucleotides: TGCAGCGTTGAAGAGGGGAGTGGGGGGAGCGTTGGCTACACCTTC.

J is TRBJ2-3 and V is TRBV11-2, with D tentatively TRBD1 (6 bases). The CDR3 is made up of 18 amino acids. Trimming stripped 0 bases from V and 5 bases from J, with 21 bases between. CDR1 and CDR2 from the germline V gene are SGHAT and FQNNGV. The CDR3 protein is CASSLEVLGTTSVDTQYF. CDR3 bases: TGTGCCAGCAGCTTAGAAGTTCTCGGGACAACATCGGTAGATACGCAGTATTTT.

This chain connects TRBV5-8 to TRBJ1-1; tentative D call: TRBD1 (6 bases). Trimming cost V 3 bases and J 11 bases, with 23 bases left between them. CDR1 is SGHTS and CDR2 is YDEGEE in the germline V gene. This CDR3 has 15 residues. This CDR3 reads CASSWEGKAGEAAFF. CDR3 sequence (DNA): TGTGCCAGCAGCTGGGAGGGGAAGGCAGGGGAGGCGGCTTTCTTT.

The chain uses TRBV6-1 and TRBJ1-5; D not resolved. Per germline, CDR1 MNHNS and CDR2 SASEGT. Trimming stripped 5 bases from V and 2 bases from J, with 13 bases between. The CDR3 is 15 residues long. CDR3: CASSFRRSGNQPQHF. CDR3 bases: TGTGCCAGCAGTTTTCGTCGTAGCGGCAATCAGCCCCAGCATTTT.

This clone was seen only once. The chain recombines TRBV5-6 with TRBJ2-1; 12 nucleotides line up with TRBD2. The CDR3 contains 15 residues. The V gene end was trimmed by 4 bases and the J gene end by 3 bases; junction bases not matched to a gene: 2. Germline CDR1 reads SGHDT; CDR2 reads YYEEEE. As DNA, the CDR3 is TGTGCCAGCAGCCCGACTAGCGGGGGCTACAATGAGCAGTTCTTC. Amino acid sequence: CASSPTSGGYNEQFF.

The V gene is TRBV5-4, the J gene TRBJ1-2; TRBD1 matches 11 bases. The CDR3 extends over 14 amino acids. The germline V gene encodes CDR1 SGHNT and CDR2 YYREEE (reference sequence). J was trimmed by 4 bases and V by 4 bases; bases with no gene match: 3. CDR3 sequence: CASSPGQGAYGYTF. The CDR3 DNA sequence: TGTGCCAGCAGCCCCGGACAGGGGGCCTATGGCTACACCTTC.

This chain connects TRBV6-6 to TRBJ2-3; D perhaps matches TRBD1 (5 bases). The CDR3 runs 15 residues. Trimming removed 2 bases at V and 5 bases at J, with 14 bases between. The germline V gene encodes CDR1 MNHNY and CDR2 SVGAGI (reference sequence). CDR3 protein: CASSYDIWGEDTQYF. As DNA, the CDR3 is TGTGCCAGCAGTTACGATATCTGGGGCGAAGATACGCAGTATTTT.

The rearrangement links TRBV5-1 to TRBJ2-3; 8 bases match TRBD2. Per the germline V gene, CDR1 is SGHRS and CDR2 is YFSETQ. With 1 base clipped from V and 2 bases from J, the junction kept 9 bases outside the gene matches. The CDR3 length is 17 residues. The CDR3 loop reads CASSLRSGGPNTDTQYF. The CDR3 coding sequence is TGCGCCAGCAGCTTGAGGAGCGGGGGACCTAACACAGATACGCAGTATTTT.

V gene TRBV5-4 combines with J gene TRBJ2-3; 9 bases align to TRBD2. In germline, CDR1 is SGHNT, CDR2 YYREEE (reference sequence). The CDR3 has 16 amino acids. V gave up 0 bases and J gave up 1 base; unmatched junction bases: 3. The CDR3 DNA sequence: TGTGCCAGCAGCTTGGCGGAGCGGGGGGGCACAGATACGCAGTATTTT. Translating it yields CASSLAERGGTDTQYF.

The rearrangement joins TRBV9 to TRBJ1-6, with a tentative D call TRBD1 (6 bases). Trimming left V 0 bases short and J 10 bases short, with 20 bases between. CDR1 and CDR2 (germline): SGDLS, YYNGEE. The CDR3 contains 17 residues. CDR3 loop: CASSVDTGSRSVSPLHF. The CDR3 DNA follows: TGTGCCAGCAGCGTAGATACAGGGAGCCGTTCCGTCTCACCCCTCCACTTT. The entire variable domain, with the rest obtained from reference TRBV9 and TRBJ1-6, is as follows: DSGVTQTPKHLITATGQRVTLRCSPRSGDLSVYWYQQSLDQGLQFLIQYYNGEERAKGNILERFSAQQFPDLHSELNLSSLELGDSALYFCASSVDTGSRSVSPLHFGNGTRLTVT.

The rearrangement uses TRBV10-3 and TRBJ1-2, with unresolved D. Trimming removed 4 bases at V and 8 bases at J, with 14 bases between. Germline CDR1 and CDR2: ENHRY and SYGVKD. There are 13 residues in the CDR3. The CDR3 spells CAISGTSGPGYTF. In DNA, the CDR3 is TGTGCCATCAGTGGAACCTCTGGCCCGGGCTACACCTTC.

The chain couples TRBV15 to TRBJ2-1; tentatively, D is TRBD2 (6 bases). The CDR3 runs 11 residues. V dropped 4 bases and J dropped 10 bases, with 8 bases sitting between them. CDR1 and CDR2 from the germline V gene are LNHNV and YYDKDF (reference sequence). As DNA, the CDR3 is TGTGCCACCAGCAATCTAGCGGAGCAGTTCTTC. It specifies CATSNLAEQFF.

This clone was seen only once. The chain couples TRBV19 to TRBJ1-4; 11 bases fit TRBD1. The V segment lost 5 bases and the J segment 5 bases; nucleotides outside the gene matches: 19. Germline CDR1 is LNHDA and CDR2 is SQIVND (reference sequence). The CDR3 consists of 20 residues. CDR3 sequence reads: CASSHENPWTGGSGNEKLFF. DNA for the CDR3: TGTGCCAGTAGTCACGAAAACCCGTGGACAGGGGGCAGCGGAAATGAAAAACTGTTTTTT. Full variable domain (missing parts from reference TRBV19 and TRBJ1-4): DGGITQSPKYLFRKEGQNVTLSCEQNLNHDAMYWYRQDPGQGLRLIYYSQIVNDFQKGDIAEGYSVSREKKESFPLTVTSAQKNPTAFYLCASSHENPWTGGSGNEKLFFGSGTQLSVL.

The chain links TRBV6-1 to TRBJ2-7; D is unresolved. The CDR3 is made up of 15 amino acids. Germline V gives CDR1 MNHNS, CDR2 SASEGT. V was pared by 1 base and J by 1 base, with 11 bases between. CDR3 amino acids: CASSEDAELSYEQYF. The DNA for the CDR3 is TGTGCCAGCAGTGAAGATGCGGAGCTTTCCTACGAGCAGTACTTC.

The chain uses TRBV6-5 and TRBJ2-7; TRBD2 matches at 9 bases. Germline V CDR1 and CDR2: MNHEY, SVGAGI. V trimming: 6 bases; J trimming: 0 bases; junction bases outside the gene matches: 3. This CDR3 is built from 14 residues. The DNA of the CDR3 is TGTGCCAGCAGGCGGGGGGGCTCCTCCTACGAGCAGTACTTC. It specifies CASRRGGSSYEQYF.

The V and J genes are TRBV7-9 and TRBJ2-7, with D unresolved. This CDR3 region has 11 residues. The V end lost 4 bases, the J end lost 7 bases, and 8 bases lay between the germline ends. Germline values: CDR1 SEHNR, CDR2 FQNEAQ (reference sequence). The CDR3 DNA reads TGTGCCAGCAGCTCCCCCGGTGAGCAGTACTTC. Translating it yields CASSSPGEQYF.

The chain links TRBV5-1 to TRBJ1-5; D is uncertain. Germline CDR1 is SGHRS and CDR2 is YFSETQ. This CDR3 is 13 amino acids long. The V end lost 4 bases, the J end lost 2 bases, and 7 bases lay between the germline ends. Here the CDR3 reads CASSPAGNQPQHF. The CDR3 DNA reads as TGCGCCAGCAGCCCGGCGGGCAATCAGCCCCAGCATTTT.

The sample holds one count of this clone. The chain uses TRBV4-1 and TRBJ2-5; the match to TRBD1 covers 7 bases. The J call is uncertain, as TRBJ2-7 better fits the DNA end. The CDR3 is 12 amino acids. Germline values: CDR1 MGHRA, CDR2 YSYEKL. The CDR3 region is CASSQTGSEQYF. The DNA of the CDR3 is TGCGCCAGCAGCCAGACAGGGTCCGAGCAGTACTTC.

V usage is TRBV5-1 and J usage is TRBJ1-1, with 8 bases matching TRBD1. CDR1 is SGHRS and CDR2 is YFSETQ in the germline V gene. Germline trimming cut 0 bases from V and 4 bases from J; bases unmatched to any gene: 8. The CDR3 contains 16 residues. CDR3 sequence: CASSLDSNRGGTEAFF. CDR3 DNA sequence: TGCGCCAGCAGCTTGGACAGTAACAGGGGGGGCACTGAAGCTTTCTTT.